This entry concerns a single T cell receptor beta chain. CDR3 length equals 14 residues. Germline-derived CDR1 and CDR2 are SGHTA and FQGNSA. V lost 3 bases and J lost 9; bases outside the gene matches: 1. Original handling: For nucleated cells, counts were estimated from reference gene primer amplification. Sequencing used immunoSEQ multiplex PCR; TCRdb keeps in-frame clones, though not all of them. D and trimming come from the DNA, and the V and J calls and clone size come from that table. The data show about 200,000 clones, with roughly 90% seen just once and 0.78% held by the top ten. This sample was included in a study of blood T cell repertoires in COVID-19. Whole-study context: Sources were T cells, B-cell-depleted T cells, or PBMCs; the material itself was cDNA or gDNA.

This receptor was obtained from a woman in her 70s with acute or convalescent COVID-19. Sequencing was performed on peripheral blood. The rearrangement links TRBV7-2 to TRBJ1-6, with TRBD1 matching 11 bases. CDR3 in amino acids: CASSLGQGVSPLHF. The CDR3 DNA sequence: TGTGCCAGCAGCTTGGGACAGGGGGTTTCACCCCTCCACTTT.